These T cell receptor beta chains were read from a single sample in a study of control samples from healthy donors and cancer patients. Assay: immunoSEQ multiplex PCR; the TCRdb copy retains only in-frame clones and omits some. This repertoire shows 20,000 to 30,000 clones, about nine tenths found once; its top ten account for 13%. The specimen sequenced was PBMCs. These receptor sequences come from a man aged 50 to 59 with lung cancer. CDR3s include the opening cysteine and the closing phenylalanine or tryptophan. D genes are given only for firm matches. The size entry is marked missing in some rows and otherwise reads once, few, many or a size class.

>TRBV19|TRBJ1-6|TRBD1|-
TGTGCCAGTAGTGCAGAACAGGGGGTTAATTCACCCCTCCACTTT
CASSAEQGVNSPLHF
>TRBV3-1/TRBV3-2|TRBJ1-1|-|once
TGTGCCAGCAGCCAAGAGGGCTACACTGAAGCTTTCTTT
CASSQEGYTEAFF
>TRBV7-9|TRBJ1-2|TRBD1|-
TGTGCCAGCAGCTTGGGACAGGGGGCTGGTGGCTACACCTTC
CASSLGQGAGGYTF
>TRBV18|TRBJ1-4|-|-
TGTGCCAGCTCACCACGGCAGTATAATGAAAAACTGTTTTTT
CASSPRQYNEKLFF
>TRBV7-2|TRBJ2-1|-|-
TGTGCCAGCAGCTTAGGAAGCGGGGCCACTCACAGGGGGTACAATGAGCAGTTCTTC
CASSLGSGATHRGYNEQFF
>TRBV19|TRBJ2-2|-|-
TGTGCCAGTAGTATAGGCCCCCTGGGCGGGGAGCTGTTTTTT
CASSIGPLGGELFF
>TRBV28|TRBJ1-1|-|-
TGTGCCAGCAGTTTAGGGGGTGCCACTGAAGCTTTCTTT
CASSLGGATEAFF
>TRBV20-1|TRBJ1-4|-|few
TGCAGTGCTAGTCGGTCAGGGCTGGATGAAAAACTGTTTTTT
CSASRSGLDEKLFF
>TRBV7-9|TRBJ2-3|TRBD2|few
TGTGCCAGCAGCCGGACTAGCGGGACAGATACGCAGTATTTT
CASSRTSGTDTQYF
>TRBV19|TRBJ1-5|-|-
TGTGCCAGTAGTGGACCTCGGGGCTTCCCTCAGCCCCAGCATTTT
CASSGPRGFPQPQHF
>TRBV11-2|TRBJ2-1|-|-
TGTGCCAGCAGCCAGTACAATGAGCAGTTCTTC
CASSQYNEQFF
>TRBV6-6|TRBJ2-7|-|-
TGTGCCAGCAGTTATCTGACGGCCGAGCAGTACTTC
CASSYLTAEQYF
>TRBV5-1|TRBJ1-6|TRBD1|-
TGCGCCAGCAGCCGGGCAGGGGGTAATTCACCCCTCCACTTT
CASSRAGGNSPLHF
>TRBV6-2/TRBV6-3|TRBJ2-7|TRBD1|-
TGTGCCAGCAGTTACTCGCCATGGGACAGGGGCTTCTGGGAGCAGTACTTC
CASSYSPWDRGFWEQYF
>TRBV27|TRBJ1-5|TRBD1|once
TGTGCCAGCAGTCCCACAGGGGGGTATCAGCCCCAGCATTTT
CASSPTGGYQPQHF
>TRBV13|TRBJ2-2|-|-
TGTGCCAGCAGCCCCATGGGGTCCACCGGGGAGCTGTTTTTT
CASSPMGSTGELFF
>TRBV27|TRBJ2-1|-|medium-sized
TGTGCCAGCAGTTGGGGAGCCCACTACAATGAGCAGTTCTTC
CASSWGAHYNEQFF
>TRBV6-5|TRBJ2-2|-|-
TGTGCCAGCACCAGACCTGACAGTATCACCGGGGAGCTGTTTTTT
CASTRPDSITGELFF
>TRBV3-1/TRBV3-2|TRBJ1-2|-|-
TGTGCCAGCAGCCAAAGCTATGGGGTTCCGGATGGCTACACCTTC
CASSQSYGVPDGYTF
>TRBV18|TRBJ1-2|-|-
TGTGCCAGCTCACCGACAAGCGAACCTAACTATGGCTACACCTTC
CASSPTSEPNYGYTF
>TRBV11-1|TRBJ1-3|-|-
TGTGCCAGCAGCTTAGAAGGAACTGGAAACACCATATATTTT
CASSLEGTGNTIYF
>TRBV7-2|TRBJ2-5|-|-
TGTGCCAGCAGCTTAGGGGTCGGGCAAGAGACCCAGTACTTC
CASSLGVGQETQYF
>TRBV6-1|TRBJ1-5|TRBD1|-
TGTGCCAGCAGTGAAGACAGGGGAAGCGGTCAGCCCCAGCATTTT
CASSEDRGSGQPQHF
>TRBV7-3|TRBJ1-2|TRBD1|-
TGTGCCAGCAGCTTATCGACAGGGGATGGCTACACCTTC
CASSLSTGDGYTF
>TRBV9|TRBJ2-5|TRBD2|-
TGTGCCAGCAGCGTAGGTGATAGCGGGGGAGAGACCCAGTACTTC
CASSVGDSGGETQYF
>TRBV3-1/TRBV3-2|TRBJ1-2|-|-
TGTGCCAGCAGCCTCTCAGGGGCTTATGGCTACACCTTC
CASSLSGAYGYTF
>TRBV5-1|TRBJ1-1|-|-
TGCGCCAGCAGCAGGGGTTGGGAGACTGAAGCTTTCTTT
CASSRGWETEAFF
>TRBV27|TRBJ2-5|-|-
TGTGCCAGCAGTTTCCTCGGACAGCAAGAGACCCAGTACTTC
CASSFLGQQETQYF
>TRBV5-5|TRBJ2-5|-|-
TGTGCCAGCAGCTTGATGAAGAGGGCAGAGTACCAAGAGACCCAGTACTTC
CASSLMKRAEYQETQYF